Sequencing of this T cell receptor beta chain was carried out in a study of blood T cell repertoires in COVID-19. Study at large: The United States, Italy and Spain were the sources of the acute and convalescent COVID-19 samples. The cDNA or gDNA used as material had been derived from T cells, B-cell-depleted T cells, or PBMCs.

Trimming took 7 bases from V and 2 from J, leaving 12 bases between them. CDR1 is KGHDR, CDR2 SFDVKD, per germline. The CDR3 contains 14 residues. Original data processing: Estimates of nucleated cell counts were drawn from the amplification of reference gene primers. Data came from immunoSEQ multiplex PCR; TCRdb stores just in-frame clones and leaves some out. The V and J calls and clone size come from that table; D and trimming were worked out from the DNA. This table holds 150,000 to 200,000 clones, 78% found once. This clone was recorded only once. The sequence was collected from an elderly woman with acute or convalescent COVID-19. The chain is built from TRBV24-1 and TRBJ2-3, with D possibly being TRBD2 (6 bases). Sequencing was performed on peripheral blood. In nucleotides, the CDR3 is TGTGCCACCAGCTTCGGGACTTTCACAGATACGCAGTATTTT. This gives the protein CATSFGTFTDTQYF.